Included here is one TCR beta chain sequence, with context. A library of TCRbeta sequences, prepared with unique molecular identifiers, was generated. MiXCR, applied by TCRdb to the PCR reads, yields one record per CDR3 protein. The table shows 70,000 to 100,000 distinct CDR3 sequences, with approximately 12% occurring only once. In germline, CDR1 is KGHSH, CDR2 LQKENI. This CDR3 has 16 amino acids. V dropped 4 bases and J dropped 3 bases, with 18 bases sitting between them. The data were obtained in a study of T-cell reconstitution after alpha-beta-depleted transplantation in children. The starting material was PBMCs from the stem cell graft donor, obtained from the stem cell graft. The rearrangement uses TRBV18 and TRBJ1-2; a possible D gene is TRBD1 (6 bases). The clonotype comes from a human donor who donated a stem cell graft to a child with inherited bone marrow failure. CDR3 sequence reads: CASSHLTAGADYGYTF. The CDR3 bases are TGTGCCAGCTCACACCTAACAGCGGGGGCAGACTATGGCTACACCTTC. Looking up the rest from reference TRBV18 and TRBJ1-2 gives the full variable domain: NAGVMQNPRHLVRRRGQEARLRCSPMKGHSHVYWYRQLPEEGLKFMVYLQKENIIDESGMPKERFSAEFPKEGPSILRIQQVVRGDSAAYFCASSHLTAGADYGYTFGSGTRLTVV.